This T cell receptor beta chain comes out of a study of control samples from healthy donors and cancer patients. Profiling relied on immunoSEQ multiplex PCR, and the TCRdb table lists in-frame clones only, not all of them. Among about 130,000 clones listed, roughly nine tenths were seen once. With 6 bases removed from V and 0 bases from J, the gap between germline ends came to 12 bases. This CDR3 is 15 amino acids long. Looked up from germline, CDR1 is MNHEY and CDR2 is SVGAGI. The source material was blood. The TCR was taken from a man in his late teens or twenties in good health. The chain couples TRBV6-5 to TRBJ1-5, with D unresolved. The CDR3 DNA follows: TGTGCCAGCAGCCCGGCGACGGTTAGCAATCAGCCCCAGCATTTT. Its protein product is CASSPATVSNQPQHF.